These T cell receptor beta chains were read from a single sample in a study of blood T cells in healthy people across ages. TCRdb processed the 5' RACE reads anew with MiXCR; each CDR3 protein has one entry. The table records more than 900,000 distinct CDR3 sequences, almost 25% of them present only once. A further study also used this sample, focusing on T cells of mothers and their children.

Specimen: blood. These receptors all come from a girl aged 2 to 9 in good health. CDR3s include the opening cysteine and the closing phenylalanine or tryptophan.

TRBJ2-5 TRBV5-1 CASSSPGTRTKETQYF
TRBJ1-5 TRBV6-5 CASSYSSGEPQHF
TRBJ2-4 TRBV25-1 CASSEYEGTPKNIQYF
TRBJ2-5 TRBV29-1 CSVEGAGWEETQYF
TRBJ2-7 TRBV21-1 CASSKGAGGYEQYF
TRBJ2-1 TRBV20-1 CSARSSNEQFF
TRBJ1-2 TRBV20-1 CSARQGNGYTF
TRBJ2-1 TRBV11-2 CASSLRTVSYNEQFF
TRBJ2-7 TRBV4-1 CASSQSGSYEQYF
TRBJ2-1 TRBV20-1 CSARGRTGGEEQFF
TRBJ1-6 TRBV12-3/TRBV12-4 CASTGGSYNSPLHF
. TRBV12-3/TRBV12-4 CASSFSLAGDEQYF
TRBJ2-5 TRBV12-3/TRBV12-4 CASTGGAFQETQYF
TRBJ1-4 TRBV7-9 CASSGVGFNEKLFF
TRBJ2-7 TRBV7-2 CASSSSGGAFYEQYF
TRBJ2-1 TRBV3-1 CASSQEGDGSSYNEQFF
. TRBV28 CASSPTRIRNEQYF
TRBJ1-1 TRBV12-3/TRBV12-4 CASSWEQGASEAFF
TRBJ1-2 TRBV7-2 CASHLGGGGYTF
TRBJ2-7 TRBV11-2 CASSLDPLGSLYEQYF
TRBJ2-7 TRBV9 CANSAGSGALYEQYF
TRBJ2-5 TRBV12-3/TRBV12-4 CASTKGLLYQETQYF
TRBJ2-1 TRBV7-2 CASRPTGAREQFF
TRBJ2-3 TRBV7-3 CASRLGRGLTDTQYF
TRBJ2-4 TRBV5-5 CASSLVLQVAKNIQYF
TRBJ2-7 TRBV29-1 CSVGLALHEQYF
TRBJ2-7 TRBV27 CASRAGVGYEQYF
TRBJ2-3 TRBV24-1 CATSDGDTSSTDTQYF
TRBJ2-7 TRBV7-2 CASSFFGGESYEQYF
TRBJ2-2 TRBV9 CASSVAAGGPTGELFF
TRBJ2-2 TRBV7-9 CASVEPTGELFF
TRBJ2-3 TRBV15 CATSRVPIRVGTDTQYF
TRBJ2-1 TRBV15 CATSLVAGGTFSYNEQFF
. TRBV29-1 CSVTGLAGAYEQYF
TRBJ2-7 TRBV20-1 CSARATGGYEQYF
TRBJ2-5 TRBV2 CAGKTSGQETQYF
TRBJ1-5 TRBV20-1 CSARDRQPQHF
TRBJ1-1 TRBV7-2 CASSLGGGGRLTEAFF
TRBJ2-4 TRBV6-2/TRBV6-3 CASRESTGALGDIQYF
TRBJ2-3 TRBV12-5 CASGPAGNTDTQYF
TRBJ2-5 TRBV28 CASSYTGDQETQYF
TRBJ2-1 TRBV20-1 CSANVQRRDEQFF